The rows below give T cell receptor beta chains drawn from one sample of a study of PD-1 blockade in classical Hodgkin lymphoma. Repertoires were generated with immunoSEQ multiplex PCR, while TCRdb's copy carries only in-frame clones and drops some. The sample includes approximately 10,000 clones, around 84% of them seen just once. Source material: CD8+ T cells from blood. Receptors were obtained from a human donor with classical Hodgkin lymphoma. CDR3s include the opening cysteine and the closing phenylalanine or tryptophan. The D gene is left open where the match is weak. For some rows the clone size is stated as once, few or many, or as a class when expanded; others skip it.

TRBJ2-7 | NA | NA | TRBV4-3 | CASSQYATTVTYEQYF | TGCGCCAGCAGCCAATACGCCACAACAGTGACCTACGAGCAGTACTTC
TRBJ2-7 | NA | NA | TRBV2 | CASSPTVGLRSSYEQYF | TGTGCCAGCAGCCCAACCGTTGGGTTACGGAGCTCCTACGAGCAGTACTTC
TRBJ2-7 | NA | NA | TRBV30 | CAWTGTNEQYF | TGTGCCTGGACAGGCACCAACGAGCAGTACTTC
TRBJ2-7 | NA | few | TRBV4-3 | CASSQDFQVEQYF | TGCGCCAGCAGCCAAGATTTTCAAGTCGAGCAGTACTTC
TRBJ2-2 | NA | NA | TRBV5-4 | CASSPVPGELFF | TGTGCCAGCAGCCCGGTCCCCGGGGAGCTGTTTTTT
TRBJ1-1 | TRBD1 | NA | TRBV19 | CASSTFSGGGTEAFF | TGTGCCAGTAGTACGTTTTCAGGGGGCGGCACTGAAGCTTTCTTT
TRBJ2-7 | TRBD1 | NA | TRBV27 | CASSLATGGNYEQYF | TGTGCCAGCAGTTTGGCGACAGGGGGCAATTACGAGCAGTACTTC
TRBJ1-2 | NA | NA | TRBV2 | CASSEALAGSDDGYTF | TGTGCCAGCAGTGAAGCGCTAGCAGGTTCCGATGATGGCTACACCTTC
TRBJ2-7 | NA | NA | TRBV9 | CASSVAAGQGLYEQYF | TGTGCCAGCAGCGTAGCTGCGGGACAAGGGCTCTACGAGCAGTACTTC
TRBJ2-7 | NA | NA | TRBV27 | CASSLRQTKGYEQYF | TGTGCCAGCAGTTTACGGCAGACCAAGGGCTACGAGCAGTACTTC
TRBJ1-2 | TRBD1 | NA | TRBV29-1 | CSVRVGQPYGYTF | TGCAGCGTGAGAGTGGGACAGCCCTATGGCTACACCTTC
TRBJ2-3 | NA | NA | TRBV4-3 | CASSQDYRSLTDTQYF | TGCGCCAGCAGCCAAGATTATCGCAGCCTCACAGATACGCAGTATTTT
TRBJ1-5 | TRBD1 | NA | TRBV6-6 | CASSLPGQQQPQHF | TGTGCCAGCAGTCTGCCGGGACAGCAACAGCCCCAGCATTTT
TRBJ2-7 | TRBD1 | NA | TRBV4-2 | CASSQGIDRGSGQYF | TGTGCCAGCAGCCAGGGGATAGACAGGGGGTCAGGGCAGTACTTC
TRBJ1-2 | NA | NA | TRBV28 | CASSPPPIASNYGYTF | TGTGCCAGCAGTCCCCCCCCTATTGCCTCTAACTATGGCTACACCTTC
TRBJ2-7 | NA | few | TRBV11-2 | CASSVGGLYYEQYF | TGTGCCAGCAGCGTCGGGGGGCTATACTACGAGCAGTACTTC
TRBJ1-2 | TRBD1 | NA | TRBV7-6 | CASSLNRGDYGYTF | TGTGCCAGCAGCTTGAACAGGGGCGACTATGGCTACACCTTC
TRBJ1-5 | TRBD1 | NA | TRBV28 | CASGQGLEPQHF | TGTGCCAGTGGACAGGGTCTAGAGCCCCAGCATTTT
TRBJ2-7 | NA | NA | TRBV7-8 | CASSLEGLLTYEQYF | TGTGCCAGCAGCTTAGAAGGGCTCCTAACCTACGAGCAGTACTTC
TRBJ2-3 | NA | once | TRBV7-2 | CASSLLVFTDTQYF | TGTGCCAGCAGCTTACTGGTGTTCACAGATACGCAGTATTTT
TRBJ1-4 | NA | NA | TRBV25-1 | CASSRPQGTNEKLFF | TGTGCCAGCAGTCGGCCTCAGGGAACTAATGAAAAACTGTTTTTT
TRBJ2-7 | TRBD1 | once | TRBV5-6 | CASSRDRGWYEQYF | TGTGCCAGCAGCCGGGACAGGGGTTGGTACGAGCAGTACTTC